The sequence of this T cell receptor beta chain was determined in a study of cytomegalovirus exposure and HLA in healthy donors. Libraries were prepared by immunoSEQ multiplex PCR; TCRdb keeps only in-frame clonotypes and omits some of them. The repertoire consists of 200,000 to 300,000 clones, with around nine tenths occurring once and the leading ten covering less than 3%. This CDR3 region has 15 residues. V was clipped by 7 bases and J by 4 bases; unmatched bases: 11. Germline-derived CDR1 and CDR2 are LNHDA and SQIVND (reference sequence). The sample taken for sequencing was PBMCs. The J gene is TRBJ1-2, the V gene TRBV19; 8 nucleotides match TRBD1. This TCR was sampled from a man younger than 35 in good health and CMV-seronegative. The CDR3 protein is CASKADRASGYGYTF. CDR3 nucleotides: TGTGCCAGTAAAGCGGACAGGGCTTCTGGCTATGGCTACACCTTC.